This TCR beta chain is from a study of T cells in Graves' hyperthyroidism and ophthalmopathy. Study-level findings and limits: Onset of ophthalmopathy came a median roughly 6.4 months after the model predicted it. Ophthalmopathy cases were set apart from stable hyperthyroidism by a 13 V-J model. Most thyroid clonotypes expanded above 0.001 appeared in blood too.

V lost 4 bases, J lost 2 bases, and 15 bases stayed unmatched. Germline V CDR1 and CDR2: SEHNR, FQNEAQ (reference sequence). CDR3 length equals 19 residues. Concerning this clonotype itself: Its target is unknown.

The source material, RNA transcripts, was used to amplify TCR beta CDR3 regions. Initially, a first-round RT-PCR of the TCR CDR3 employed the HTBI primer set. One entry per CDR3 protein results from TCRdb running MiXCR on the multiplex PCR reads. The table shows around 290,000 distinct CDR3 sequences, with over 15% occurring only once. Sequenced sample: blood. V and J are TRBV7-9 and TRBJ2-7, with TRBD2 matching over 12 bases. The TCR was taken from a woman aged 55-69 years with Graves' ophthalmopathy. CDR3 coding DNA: TGTGCCAGCAGCTCTCGCATGCATCTAAGACTAGCGGGAGCCTACGAGCAGTACTTC. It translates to CASSSRMHLRLAGAYEQYF.